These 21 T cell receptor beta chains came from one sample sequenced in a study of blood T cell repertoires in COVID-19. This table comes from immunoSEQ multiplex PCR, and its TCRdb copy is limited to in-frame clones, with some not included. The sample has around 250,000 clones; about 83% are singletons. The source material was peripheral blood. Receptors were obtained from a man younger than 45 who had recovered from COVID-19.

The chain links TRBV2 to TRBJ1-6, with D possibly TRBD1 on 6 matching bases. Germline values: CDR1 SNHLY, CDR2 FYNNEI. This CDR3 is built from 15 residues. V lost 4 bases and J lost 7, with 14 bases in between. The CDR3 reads CASSGQASLNSPLHF. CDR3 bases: TGTGCCAGCAGTGGACAGGCCTCCTTGAATTCACCCCTCCACTTT.

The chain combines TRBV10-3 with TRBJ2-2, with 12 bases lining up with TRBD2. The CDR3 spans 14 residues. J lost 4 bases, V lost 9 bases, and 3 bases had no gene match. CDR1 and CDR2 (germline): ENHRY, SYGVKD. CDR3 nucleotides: TGTGCCATACCGGGACTAGCGGGCACCGGGGAGCTGTTTTTT. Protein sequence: CAIPGLAGTGELFF.

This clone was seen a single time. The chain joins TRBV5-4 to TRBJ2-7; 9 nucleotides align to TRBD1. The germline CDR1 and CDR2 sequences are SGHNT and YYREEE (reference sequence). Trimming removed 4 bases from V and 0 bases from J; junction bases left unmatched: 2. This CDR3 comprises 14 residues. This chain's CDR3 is CASSKTGGSYEQYV. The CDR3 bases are TGTGCCAGCAGCAAGACAGGGGGCTCCTACGAGCAGTACGTC.

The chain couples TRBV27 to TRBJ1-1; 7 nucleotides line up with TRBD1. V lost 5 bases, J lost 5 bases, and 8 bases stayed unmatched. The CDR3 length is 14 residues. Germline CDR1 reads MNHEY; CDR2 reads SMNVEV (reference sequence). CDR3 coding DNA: TGTGCCAGCAGTCGCGACAGGGCGCGAACTGAAGCTTTCTTT. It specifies CASSRDRARTEAFF.

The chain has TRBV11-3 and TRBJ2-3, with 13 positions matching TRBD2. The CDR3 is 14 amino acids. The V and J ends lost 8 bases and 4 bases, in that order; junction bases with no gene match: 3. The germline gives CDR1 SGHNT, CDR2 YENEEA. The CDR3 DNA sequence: TGTGCCAGCCGGACTAGCGGGGGAGCAGATACGCAGTATTTT. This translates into CASRTSGGADTQYF.

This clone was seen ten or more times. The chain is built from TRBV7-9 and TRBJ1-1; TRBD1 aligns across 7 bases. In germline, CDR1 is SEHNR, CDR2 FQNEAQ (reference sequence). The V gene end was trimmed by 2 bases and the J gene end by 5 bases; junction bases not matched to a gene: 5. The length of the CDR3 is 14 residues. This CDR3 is CASSLNAGGTEAFF. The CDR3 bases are TGTGCCAGCAGCTTAAACGCAGGGGGGACTGAAGCTTTCTTT.

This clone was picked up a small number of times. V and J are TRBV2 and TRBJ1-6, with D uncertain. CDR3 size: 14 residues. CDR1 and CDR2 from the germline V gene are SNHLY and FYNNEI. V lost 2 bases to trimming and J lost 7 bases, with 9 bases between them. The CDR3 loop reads CASSEMTGNSPLHF. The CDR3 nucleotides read TGTGCCAGCAGTGAAATGACTGGAAATTCACCCCTCCACTTT.

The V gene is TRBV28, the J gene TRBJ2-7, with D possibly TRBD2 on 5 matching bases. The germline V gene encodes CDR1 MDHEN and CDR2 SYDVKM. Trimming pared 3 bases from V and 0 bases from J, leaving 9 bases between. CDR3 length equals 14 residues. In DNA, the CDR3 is TGTGCCAGCAGTTTTGCGGGTAGCTCCTACGAGCAGTACGTC. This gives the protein CASSFAGSSYEQYV.

The CDR3 nucleotides read TGTGCCACCACATTCGCCGACAGGCCGGTAGATACAGATACGCAGTATTTT. The encoded protein is CATTFADRPVDTDTQYF. The gene calls are TRBV28 and TRBJ2-3, with D possibly matching TRBD1 (6 bases). The V end lost 10 bases, the J end lost 3 bases, and 26 bases lay between the germline ends. The CDR3 length is 17 residues. Germline CDR1 MDHEN, CDR2 SYDVKM. The whole variable domain, remainder taken from reference TRBV28 and TRBJ2-3, is DVKVTQSSRYLVKRTGEKVFLECVQDMDHENMFWYRQDPGLGLRLIYFSYDVKMKEKGDIPEGYSVSREKKERFSLILESASTNQTSMYLCATTFADRPVDTDTQYFGPGTRLTVL.

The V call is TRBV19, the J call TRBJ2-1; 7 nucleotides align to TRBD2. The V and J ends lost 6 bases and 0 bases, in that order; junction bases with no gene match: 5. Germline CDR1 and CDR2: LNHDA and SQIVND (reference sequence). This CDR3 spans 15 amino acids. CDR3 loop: CASRKLASSYNEQFF. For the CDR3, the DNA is TGTGCCAGTAGGAAACTAGCGAGCTCCTACAATGAGCAGTTCTTC.

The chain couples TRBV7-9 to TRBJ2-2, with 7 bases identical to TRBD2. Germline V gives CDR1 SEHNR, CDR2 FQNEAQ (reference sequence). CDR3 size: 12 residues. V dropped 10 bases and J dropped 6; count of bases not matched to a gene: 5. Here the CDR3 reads CATGGSSGELFF. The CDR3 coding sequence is TGTGCCACCGGGGGGTCGTCCGGGGAGCTGTTTTTT.

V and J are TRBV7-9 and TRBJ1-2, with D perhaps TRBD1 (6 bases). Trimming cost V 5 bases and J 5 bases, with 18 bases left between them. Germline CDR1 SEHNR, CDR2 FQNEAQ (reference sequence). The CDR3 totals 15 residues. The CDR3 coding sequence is TGTGCCAGCAGCCTGGGACACGAGGGACCATATGGCTACACCTTC. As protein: CASSLGHEGPYGYTF.

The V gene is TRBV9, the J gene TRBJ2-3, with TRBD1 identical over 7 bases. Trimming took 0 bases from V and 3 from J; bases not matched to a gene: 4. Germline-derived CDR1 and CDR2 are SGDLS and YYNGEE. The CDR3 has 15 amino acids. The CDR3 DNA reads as TGTGCCAGCAGCGTAGAGGCCAGGGGGACAGATACGCAGTATTTT. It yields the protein CASSVEARGTDTQYF.

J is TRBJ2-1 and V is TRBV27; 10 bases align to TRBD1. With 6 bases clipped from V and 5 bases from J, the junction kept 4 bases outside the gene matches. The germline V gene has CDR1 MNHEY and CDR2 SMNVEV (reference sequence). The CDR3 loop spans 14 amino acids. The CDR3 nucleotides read TGTGCCAGCAGCCCGGGACAGGGGAACAATGAGCAGTTCTTC. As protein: CASSPGQGNNEQFF.

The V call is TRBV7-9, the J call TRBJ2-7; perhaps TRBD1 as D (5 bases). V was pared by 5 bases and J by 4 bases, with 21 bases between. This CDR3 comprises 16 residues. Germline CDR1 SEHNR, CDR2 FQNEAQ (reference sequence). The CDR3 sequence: CASSPRLPSGRYEQYF. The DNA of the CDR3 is TGTGCCAGCAGCCCCCGTCTCCCATCAGGGCGATACGAGCAGTACTTC.

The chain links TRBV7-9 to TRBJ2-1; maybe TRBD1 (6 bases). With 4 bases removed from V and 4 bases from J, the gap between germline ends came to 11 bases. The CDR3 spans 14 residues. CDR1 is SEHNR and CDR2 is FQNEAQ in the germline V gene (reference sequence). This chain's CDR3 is CASSSGTFYNEQFF. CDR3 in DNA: TGTGCCAGCAGCTCGGGGACATTTTACAATGAGCAGTTCTTC.

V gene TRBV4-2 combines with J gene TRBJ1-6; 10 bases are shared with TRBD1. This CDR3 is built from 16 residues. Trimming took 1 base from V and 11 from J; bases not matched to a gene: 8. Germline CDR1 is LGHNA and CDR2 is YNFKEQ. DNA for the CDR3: TGTGCCAGCAGCCAAGTCTCCGGGACAGGGGTGACACCCCTCCACTTT. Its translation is CASSQVSGTGVTPLHF.

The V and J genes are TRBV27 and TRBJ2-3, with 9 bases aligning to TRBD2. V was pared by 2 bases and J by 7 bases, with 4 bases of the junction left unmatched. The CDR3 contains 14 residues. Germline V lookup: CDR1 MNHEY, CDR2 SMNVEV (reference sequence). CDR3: CASSLAGGPYTQYF. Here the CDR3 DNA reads TGTGCCAGCAGTTTAGCGGGGGGGCCCTATACGCAGTATTTT.

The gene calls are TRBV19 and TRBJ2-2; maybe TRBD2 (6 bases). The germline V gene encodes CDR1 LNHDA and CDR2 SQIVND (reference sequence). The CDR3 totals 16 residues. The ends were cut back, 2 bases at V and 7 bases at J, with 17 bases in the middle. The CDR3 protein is CASSIPWSRRGGELFF. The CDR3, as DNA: TGTGCCAGTAGTATACCTTGGTCCCGGAGGGGCGGGGAGCTGTTTTTT. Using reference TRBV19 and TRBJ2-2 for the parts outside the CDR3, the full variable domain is DGGITQSPKYLFRKEGQNVTLSCEQNLNHDAMYWYRQDPGQGLRLIYYSQIVNDFQKGDIAEGYSVSREKKESFPLTVTSAQKNPTAFYLCASSIPWSRRGGELFFGEGSRLTVL.

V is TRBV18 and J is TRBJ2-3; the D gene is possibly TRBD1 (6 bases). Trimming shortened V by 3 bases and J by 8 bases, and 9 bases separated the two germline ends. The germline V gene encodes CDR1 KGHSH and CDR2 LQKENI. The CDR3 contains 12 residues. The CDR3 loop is CASSPEQGTQYF. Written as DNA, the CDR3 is TGTGCCAGCTCACCGGAACAGGGTACGCAGTATTTT.

The CDR3 sequence: CASSGGAGRYQETQYF. The CDR3 DNA is TGTGCCAGCAGCGGGGGAGCGGGGAGGTACCAAGAGACCCAGTACTTC. This chain joins TRBV9 and TRBJ2-5; 7 positions agree with TRBD2. The CDR3 loop spans 16 amino acids. V was clipped by 3 bases and J by 0 bases; unmatched bases: 8. Germline V gene sequence: CDR1 SGDLS, CDR2 YYNGEE.